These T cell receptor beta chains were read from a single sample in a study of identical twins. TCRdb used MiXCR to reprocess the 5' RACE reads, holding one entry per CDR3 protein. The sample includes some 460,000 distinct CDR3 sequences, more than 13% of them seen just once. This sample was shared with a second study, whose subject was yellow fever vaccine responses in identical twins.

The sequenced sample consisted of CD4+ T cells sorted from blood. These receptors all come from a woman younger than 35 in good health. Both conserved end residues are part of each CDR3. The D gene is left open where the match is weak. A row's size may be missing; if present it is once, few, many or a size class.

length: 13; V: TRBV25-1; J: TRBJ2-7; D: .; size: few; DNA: TGTGCCAGCAGTGAAGTCGGGCGCTACGAGCAGTACTTC; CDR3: CASSEVGRYEQYF
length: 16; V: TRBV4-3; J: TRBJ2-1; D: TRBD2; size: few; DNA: TGCGCCAGCAGCCCCCGGTTAGCGGGAAATTACAATGAGCAGTTCTTC; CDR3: CASSPRLAGNYNEQFF
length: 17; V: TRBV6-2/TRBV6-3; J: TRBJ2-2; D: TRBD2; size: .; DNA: TGTGCCAGCAGTTACGGTTATGAGACTAGCGACCCCGGGGAGCTGTTTTTT; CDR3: CASSYGYETSDPGELFF
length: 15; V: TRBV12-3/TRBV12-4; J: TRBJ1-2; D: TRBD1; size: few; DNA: TGTGCCAGCAGTTTAGCAACAGGGGGCGAATCCGGCTACACCTTC; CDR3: CASSLATGGESGYTF
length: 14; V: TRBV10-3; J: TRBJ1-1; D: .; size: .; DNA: TGTGCCATCAGTGACCCAGCGGTGAACACTGAAGCTTTCTTT; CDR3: CAISDPAVNTEAFF
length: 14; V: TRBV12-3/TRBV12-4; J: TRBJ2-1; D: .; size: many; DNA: TGTGCCAGCAAGCCCTTAGATCTAACAAATGAGCAGTTCTTC; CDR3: CASKPLDLTNEQFF
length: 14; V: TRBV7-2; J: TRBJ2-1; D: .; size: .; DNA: TGTGCCAGCAGCTTAAGGGGGGCTGTTGGTGAGCAGTTCTTC; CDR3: CASSLRGAVGEQFF
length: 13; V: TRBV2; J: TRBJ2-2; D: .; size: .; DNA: TGTGCCAGCATCGGGCCGAACACCGGGGAGCTGTTTTTT; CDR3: CASIGPNTGELFF
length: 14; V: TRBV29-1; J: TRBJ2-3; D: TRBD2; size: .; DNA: TGCAGCGCCGTTCCAGCGGGAGGGCCATATAAGCAGTATTTT; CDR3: CSAVPAGGPYKQYF
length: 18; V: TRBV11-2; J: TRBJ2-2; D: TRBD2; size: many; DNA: TGTGCCAGCAGCGATCCGGGACTAGCGTCCGCGAACACCGGGGAGCTGTTTTTT; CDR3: CASSDPGLASANTGELFF
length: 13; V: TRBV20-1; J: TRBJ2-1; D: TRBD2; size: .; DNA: TGCAACGCCCCGGGACTAGCGGGCAATGAGCAGTTCTTC; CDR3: CNAPGLAGNEQFF
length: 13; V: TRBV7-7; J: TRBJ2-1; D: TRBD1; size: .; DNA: TGTGCTAGCAGCTTGTTACAGGGGAATGAGCAGTTCTTC; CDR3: CASSLLQGNEQFF
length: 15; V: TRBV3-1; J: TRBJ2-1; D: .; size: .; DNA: TGTGCCAGCAGCCAGGTCAGGGGGGGCCTGGATGAGCAGTTCTTC; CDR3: CASSQVRGGLDEQFF
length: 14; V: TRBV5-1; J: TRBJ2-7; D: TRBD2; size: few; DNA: TGCGCCAGCAGCTCGGGGGGAGCGGGGTACGAGCAGTACTTC; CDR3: CASSSGGAGYEQYF
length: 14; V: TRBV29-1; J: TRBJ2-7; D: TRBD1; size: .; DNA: TGCAGCGCCGCACCCCTAGAGGGGGCGGGCGAGCAGTACTTC; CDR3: CSAAPLEGAGEQYF
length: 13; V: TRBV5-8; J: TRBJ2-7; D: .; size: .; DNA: TGTGCCAGCAGCTTGACCGAGACCTACGAGCAGTACTTC; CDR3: CASSLTETYEQYF
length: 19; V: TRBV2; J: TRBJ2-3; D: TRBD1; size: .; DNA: TGTGCCAGCAGTGAACTAGGCAGGGGGAGAGGGGCCGATCAAGATACGCAGTATTTT; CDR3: CASSELGRGRGADQDTQYF
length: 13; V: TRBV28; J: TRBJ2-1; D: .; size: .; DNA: TGTGCCAGCAGTCTCCCTCGGGGCAATGAGCAGTTCTTC; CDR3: CASSLPRGNEQFF
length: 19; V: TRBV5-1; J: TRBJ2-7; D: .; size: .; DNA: TGCGCCAGCAGCCTTGGTCCTAGAGGGACATACTCCGGCTCCTACGAGCAGTACTTC; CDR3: CASSLGPRGTYSGSYEQYF
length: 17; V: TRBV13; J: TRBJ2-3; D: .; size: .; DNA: TGTGCCAGCAGCTCAAGGAGGTCCACTAATTACACAGATACGCAGTATTTT; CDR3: CASSSRRSTNYTDTQYF
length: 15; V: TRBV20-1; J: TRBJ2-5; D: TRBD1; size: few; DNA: TGCAGTGCTAGAGGGGTTCGGGGACAGGGGGAGACCCAGTACTTC; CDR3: CSARGVRGQGETQYF
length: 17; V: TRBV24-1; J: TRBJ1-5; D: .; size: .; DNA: TGTGCCACCAGTGACACATCACAGGGCACCAGCAATCAGCCCCAGCATTTT; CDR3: CATSDTSQGTSNQPQHF
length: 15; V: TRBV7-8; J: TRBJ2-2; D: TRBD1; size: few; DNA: TGTGCCAGCAGCCCTCGACAGGGGGCGACCGGGGAGCTGTTTTTT; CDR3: CASSPRQGATGELFF
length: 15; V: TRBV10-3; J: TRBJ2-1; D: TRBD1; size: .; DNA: TGTGCCATCAGTGGGGACAGGGTTCCAAAAAATGAGCAGTTCTTC; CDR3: CAISGDRVPKNEQFF
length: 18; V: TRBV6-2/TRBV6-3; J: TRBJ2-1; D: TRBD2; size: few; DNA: TGTGCCAGCAGTTACCTTGTGACTAGCGGGGGGTCCTACAATGAGCAGTTCTTC; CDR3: CASSYLVTSGGSYNEQFF
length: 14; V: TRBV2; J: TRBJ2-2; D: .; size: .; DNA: TGTGCCAGCAGGGGGCGCATAAACACCGGGGAGCTGTTTTTT; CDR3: CASRGRINTGELFF
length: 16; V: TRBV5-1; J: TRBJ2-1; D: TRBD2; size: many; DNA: TGCGCCAGCAGCTTGGCACTAGCGGGAGTTCTCGATGAGCAGTTCTTC; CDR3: CASSLALAGVLDEQFF
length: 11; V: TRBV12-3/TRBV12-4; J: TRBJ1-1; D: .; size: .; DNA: TGTGCCAGCAGTTTTGGGCCCGGAGCTTTCTTT; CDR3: CASSFGPGAFF
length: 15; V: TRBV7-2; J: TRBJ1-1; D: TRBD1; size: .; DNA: TGTGCCAGCAGCCGGGACAGGGCAGGGAACACTGAAGCTTTCTTT; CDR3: CASSRDRAGNTEAFF
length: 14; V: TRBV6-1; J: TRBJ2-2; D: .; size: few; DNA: TGTGCCAGCAGCCAGGGGACTGTCGCCGGGGAGCTGTTTTTT; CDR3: CASSQGTVAGELFF
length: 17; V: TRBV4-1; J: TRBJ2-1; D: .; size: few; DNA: TGCGCCAGCAGCCACCCCAAGCCAACAAGCCCCTACAATGAGCAGTTCTTC; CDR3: CASSHPKPTSPYNEQFF
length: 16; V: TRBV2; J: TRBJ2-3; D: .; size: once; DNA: TGTGCCAGCTCACTCATGCCGCGGGGAACATCAGATACGCAGTATTTT; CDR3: CASSLMPRGTSDTQYF
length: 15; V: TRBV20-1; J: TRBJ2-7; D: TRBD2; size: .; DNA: TGCAGTGCTAGAGGACCCGGGACTAGGAACGTGGAGCAGTACTTC; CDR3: CSARGPGTRNVEQYF
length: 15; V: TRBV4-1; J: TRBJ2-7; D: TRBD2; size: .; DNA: TGCGCCAGCAGCCACGAGGTTAGCGGGGGCTACGAGCAGTACTTC; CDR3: CASSHEVSGGYEQYF
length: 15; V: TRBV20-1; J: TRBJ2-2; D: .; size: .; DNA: TGCAGTGCTAGATTCCAGGCCCACAACACCGGGGAGCTGTTTTTT; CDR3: CSARFQAHNTGELFF
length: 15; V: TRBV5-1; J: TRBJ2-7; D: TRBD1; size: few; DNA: TGCGCCAGCAGCTTGGGACAGGGTTCGGTCTACGAGCAGTACTTC; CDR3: CASSLGQGSVYEQYF
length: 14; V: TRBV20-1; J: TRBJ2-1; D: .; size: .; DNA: TGCAGTGCTCGACGACGCAATCTCGACAATGAGCAGTTCTTC; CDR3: CSARRRNLDNEQFF
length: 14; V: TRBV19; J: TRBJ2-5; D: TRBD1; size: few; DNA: TGTGCCAGTACCGGACAGGGGCTCGGAGAGACCCAGTACTTC; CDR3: CASTGQGLGETQYF
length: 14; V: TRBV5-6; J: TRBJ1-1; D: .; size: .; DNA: TGTGCCAGCAGCTTGTCGGGTAAGAACACTGAAGCTTTCTTT; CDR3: CASSLSGKNTEAFF
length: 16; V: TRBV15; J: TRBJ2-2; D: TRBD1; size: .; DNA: TGTGCCACCAGCAGCGAGGGGGCCACTACCACCGGGGAGCTGTTTTTT; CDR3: CATSSEGATTTGELFF
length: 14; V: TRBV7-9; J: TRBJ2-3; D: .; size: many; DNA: TGTGCCAGCACTGGGACAAGGGACACAGATACGCAGTATTTT; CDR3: CASTGTRDTDTQYF
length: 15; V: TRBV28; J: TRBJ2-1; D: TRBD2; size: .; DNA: TGTGCCAGCAGGCCCGGACTAGCGGGGAACAATGAGCAGTTCTTC; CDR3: CASRPGLAGNNEQFF
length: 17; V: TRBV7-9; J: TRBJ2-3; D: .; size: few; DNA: TGTGCCAGCAGCTTATTTGGGCCGAGGGACATCACAGATACGCAGTATTTT; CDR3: CASSLFGPRDITDTQYF
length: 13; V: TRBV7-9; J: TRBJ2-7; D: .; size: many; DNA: TGTGCCAGCAGCTTAGTAGGGCCCTACGAGCAGTACTTC; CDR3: CASSLVGPYEQYF
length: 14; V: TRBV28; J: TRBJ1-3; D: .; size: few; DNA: TGTGCCAGCAGTGGGTCGGGGCCCGGAAACACCATATATTTT; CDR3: CASSGSGPGNTIYF
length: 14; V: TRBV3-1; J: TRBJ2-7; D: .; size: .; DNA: TGTGCCAGCAGCCAAGGGGGCAGGGCGTACGAGCAGTACTTC; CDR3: CASSQGGRAYEQYF
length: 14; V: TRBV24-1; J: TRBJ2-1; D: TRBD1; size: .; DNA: TGTGCCACCAGTGATCCGGGACAGGGATATGAGCAGTTCTTC; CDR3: CATSDPGQGYEQFF
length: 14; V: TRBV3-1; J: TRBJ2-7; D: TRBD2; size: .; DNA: TGTGCCAGCAGCCGAAGCGGGGGCTCCTACGAGCAGTACTTC; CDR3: CASSRSGGSYEQYF